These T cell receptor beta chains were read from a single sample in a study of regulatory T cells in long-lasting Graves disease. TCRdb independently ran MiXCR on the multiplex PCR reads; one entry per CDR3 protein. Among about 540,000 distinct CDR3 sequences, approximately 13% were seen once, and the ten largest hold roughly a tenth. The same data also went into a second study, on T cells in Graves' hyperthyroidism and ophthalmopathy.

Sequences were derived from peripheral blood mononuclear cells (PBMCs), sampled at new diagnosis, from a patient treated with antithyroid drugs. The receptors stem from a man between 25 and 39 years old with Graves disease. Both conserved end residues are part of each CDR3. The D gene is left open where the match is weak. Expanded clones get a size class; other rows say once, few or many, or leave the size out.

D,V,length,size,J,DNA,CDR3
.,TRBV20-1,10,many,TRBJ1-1,TGCAGTGCCCCTTATAACGAAGCTTTCTTT,CSAPYNEAFF
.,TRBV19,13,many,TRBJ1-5,TGTGCCAGTAGTATCAGTAGCAATCAGCCCCAGCATTTT,CASSISSNQPQHF
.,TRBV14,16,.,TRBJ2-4,TGTGCCAGCAGCCAAGATGGCGAGCTAGCCAAAAACATTCAGTACTTC,CASSQDGELAKNIQYF
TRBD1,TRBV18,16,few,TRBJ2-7,TGTGCCAGCCCACCACCGCAGGGACAGGGTCCGAACGAGCAGTACTTC,CASPPPQGQGPNEQYF
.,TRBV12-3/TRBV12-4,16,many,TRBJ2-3,TGTGCCAGCAGTTTATACGCTAGAACTAGCACAGATACGCAGTATTTT,CASSLYARTSTDTQYF
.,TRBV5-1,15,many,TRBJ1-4,TGCGCCAGCAGCCCTTCCCGGGCCTTTAATGAAAAACTGTTTTTT,CASSPSRAFNEKLFF
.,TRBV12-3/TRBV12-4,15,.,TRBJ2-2,TGTGCCGGCAGCAAGGACAGATCGAACACCGGGGAGCTGTTTTTT,CAGSKDRSNTGELFF
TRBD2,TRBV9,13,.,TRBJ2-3,TGTGCCAGCAGCGTTCTAGCGGAAGATACGCAGTATTTT,CASSVLAEDTQYF
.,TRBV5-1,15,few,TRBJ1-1,TGCGCCAGCAGCGTATCCCAGGGAAGTGGAACTGAAGCTTTCTTT,CASSVSQGSGTEAFF
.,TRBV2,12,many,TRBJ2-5,TGTGCCAGCAGTGATCAACAAGAGACCCAGTACTTC,CASSDQQETQYF
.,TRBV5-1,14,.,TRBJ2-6,TGCGCCAGCAGCTTGGAGGGTGGGGCCAACGTCCTGACTTTC,CASSLEGGANVLTF
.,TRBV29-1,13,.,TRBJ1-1,TGCAGCGTTGATAAAACAGGGAACACTGAAGCTTTCTTT,CSVDKTGNTEAFF
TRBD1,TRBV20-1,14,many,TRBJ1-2,TGCAGTGCTGGAGGGACAGGGAAGTCCGGTGGCTACACCTTC,CSAGGTGKSGGYTF
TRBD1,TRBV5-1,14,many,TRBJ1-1,TGCGCCAGCAGCTTGGAGGGGGCGCGGACTGAAGCTTTCTTT,CASSLEGARTEAFF
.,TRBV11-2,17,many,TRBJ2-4,TGTGCCAGCAGCTTAGTCCGCCAGGCAGAAGCCAAAAACATTCAGTACTTC,CASSLVRQAEAKNIQYF
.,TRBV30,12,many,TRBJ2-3,TGTGCTTCAGGCCCTGGGCCAGATACGCAGTATTTT,CASGPGPDTQYF
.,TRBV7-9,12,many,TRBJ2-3,TGTGCCAGCAGCTGGGTCCCTGCCACGCAGTATTTT,CASSWVPATQYF
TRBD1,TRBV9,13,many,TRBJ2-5,TGTGCCAGCAGCCCACAGGGGCGAGAGACCCAGTACTTC,CASSPQGRETQYF
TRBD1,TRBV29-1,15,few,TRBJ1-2,TGCAGCGTTGCTGTGTTAGCAGGGGGGGACTATGGCTACACCTTC,CSVAVLAGGDYGYTF
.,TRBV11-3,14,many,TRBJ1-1,TGTGCCAGCAGCTTAAGTCAGGGAGTGACTGAAGCTTTCTTT,CASSLSQGVTEAFF
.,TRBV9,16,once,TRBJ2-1,TGTGCCAGCAGCCCCTTTACTAGTCTCAGGGCCAATGAGCAGTTCTTC,CASSPFTSLRANEQFF
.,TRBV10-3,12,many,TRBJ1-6,TGTGCCATCAGTGACGGGGGCTCACCCCTCCACTTT,CAISDGGSPLHF
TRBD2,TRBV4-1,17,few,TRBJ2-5,TGCGCCAGCAGCCTAAGGGCCATGGCGGGAGTGATGGAGACCCAGTACTTC,CASSLRAMAGVMETQYF
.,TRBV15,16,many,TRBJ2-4,TGTGCCACCAGCAGAGATGGACTACTAGCCAAAAACATTCAGTACTTC,CATSRDGLLAKNIQYF
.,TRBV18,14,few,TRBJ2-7,TGTGCCAGCTCACCGACCGCGAGCTCCTACGAGCAGTACTTC,CASSPTASSYEQYF
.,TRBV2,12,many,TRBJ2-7,TGTGCCAGCCGCCGGGACGGGTACGAGCAGTACTTC,CASRRDGYEQYF
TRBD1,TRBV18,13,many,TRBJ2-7,TGTGCCAGCTCACCTCGGGACAGCGGCGAGCAGTACTTC,CASSPRDSGEQYF
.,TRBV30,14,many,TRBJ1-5,TGTGCCTGGAGTCCCATGCGACTCAATCAGCCCCAGCATTTT,CAWSPMRLNQPQHF
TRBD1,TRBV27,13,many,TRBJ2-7,TGTGCCCGTTACGGACAGGGAGAAGGCGAGCAGTACTTC,CARYGQGEGEQYF
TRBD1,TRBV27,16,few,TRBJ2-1,TGTGCCAGCACGGACAGGCCCGGGCTAAACAATGGTGAGCAGTTCTTC,CASTDRPGLNNGEQFF
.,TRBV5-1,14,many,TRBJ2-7,TGCGCCAGCAGCTTGGAGGGGGAAGGCTACGAGCAGTACTTC,CASSLEGEGYEQYF